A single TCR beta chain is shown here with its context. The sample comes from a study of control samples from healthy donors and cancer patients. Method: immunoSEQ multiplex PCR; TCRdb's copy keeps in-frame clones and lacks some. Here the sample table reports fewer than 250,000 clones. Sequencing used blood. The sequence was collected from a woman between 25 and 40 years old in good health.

The CDR3 region has the DNA TGTGCCAGCAGTTTAGTAGGGCCCAACTACGAGCAGTACTTC. Translating gives CASSLVGPNYEQYF. The rearrangement links TRBV28 to TRBJ2-7; D remains unclear. CDR1 MDHEN and CDR2 SYDVKM come from the germline V gene. Trimming left V 2 bases short and J 3 bases short, with 11 bases between. The CDR3 covers 14 residues. Supplemented by reference TRBV28 and TRBJ2-7, the full variable domain reads DVKVTQSSRYLVKRTGEKVFLECVQDMDHENMFWYRQDPGLGLRLIYFSYDVKMKEKGDIPEGYSVSREKKERFSLILESASTNQTSMYLCASSLVGPNYEQYFGPGTRLTVT.